This TCR beta chain was found in a study of early T cells in non-severe SARS-CoV-2 infection. Study-level information: Sequencing of bulk RNA from unsorted whole blood was done, without chain pairing.

In this sample, this clonotype turned up many times. The antigen is undetermined. Study-wide results and caveats: CD4 and private specificities were missed by VDJdb matching, which favored anti-spike CD8 responses.

Individual cDNA molecules received unique molecular identifiers during library preparation. MiXCR, run by TCRdb on the 5' RACE reads, gives a single entry per CDR3 protein. Of about 42,000 distinct CDR3 sequences in the sample, 6% to 7.5% were seen once. Germline lookup yields CDR1 MNHEY and CDR2 SVGEGT. The CDR3 length is 11 residues. The V gene lost 7 bases and the J gene lost 7 bases, with 10 bases spanning the gap. The sequenced material came from whole blood. The V gene is TRBV6-2 or TRBV6-3, the J gene TRBJ1-1, with D possibly matching TRBD1 (5 bases). The origin of this receptor is an adult who was a healthcare worker with PCR-confirmed SARS-CoV-2 infection or an uninfected control (not recorded which). This CDR3 reads CASTGDYEAFF. The CDR3 bases are TGTGCCAGCACGGGGGACTATGAAGCTTTCTTT.